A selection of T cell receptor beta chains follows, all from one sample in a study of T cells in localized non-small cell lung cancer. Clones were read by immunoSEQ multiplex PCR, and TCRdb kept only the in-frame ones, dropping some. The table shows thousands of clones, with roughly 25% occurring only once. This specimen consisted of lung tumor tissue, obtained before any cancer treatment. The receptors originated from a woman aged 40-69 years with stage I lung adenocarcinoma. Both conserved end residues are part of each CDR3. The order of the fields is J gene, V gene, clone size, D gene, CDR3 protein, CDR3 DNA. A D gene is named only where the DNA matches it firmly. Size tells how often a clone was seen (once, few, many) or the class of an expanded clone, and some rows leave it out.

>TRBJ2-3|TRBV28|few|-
CASSWGATDTQYF
TGTGCCAGCAGTTGGGGGGCCACAGATACGCAGTATTTT
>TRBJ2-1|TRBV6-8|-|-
CASKELRSYNEQFF
TGTGCCAGCAAGGAGCTACGCTCCTACAATGAGCAGTTCTTC
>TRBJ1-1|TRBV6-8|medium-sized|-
CASSYFRQVGMNTEAFF
TGTGCCAGCAGTTACTTCAGACAGGTGGGGATGAACACTGAAGCTTTCTTT
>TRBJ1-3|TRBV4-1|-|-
CASSTSGNTIYF
TGCGCCAGCAGCACCTCTGGAAACACCATATATTTT
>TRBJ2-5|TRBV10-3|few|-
CAISEGRGILSETQYF
TGTGCCATCAGTGAGGGCCGAGGTATTCTGAGTGAGACCCAGTACTTC
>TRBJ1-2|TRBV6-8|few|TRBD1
CASRRAAGGKGNYGYTF
TGTGCCAGCAGGAGGGCCGCAGGGGGAAAGGGGAATTATGGCTACACCTTC
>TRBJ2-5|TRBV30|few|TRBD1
CAWSLRQGVRGKGTQYF
TGTGCCTGGAGCCTAAGACAGGGGGTTAGGGGAAAAGGGACCCAGTACTTC
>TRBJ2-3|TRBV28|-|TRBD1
CASRETRDRDGDTQYF
TGTGCCAGCAGGGAGACCCGGGACAGGGATGGGGATACGCAGTATTTT
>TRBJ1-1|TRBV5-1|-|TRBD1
CASSFDIGTATEAFF
TGCGCCAGCAGCTTTGATATAGGGACAGCAACTGAAGCTTTCTTT
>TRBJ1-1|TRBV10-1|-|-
CANTIPETEAFF
TGCGCCAATACAATACCCGAAACTGAAGCTTTCTTT
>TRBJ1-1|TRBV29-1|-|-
CSVDSGQGGMNTEAFF
TGCAGCGTTGATAGTGGGCAGGGCGGGATGAACACTGAAGCTTTCTTT
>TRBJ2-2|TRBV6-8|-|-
CASSYRSTPKVSTGELFF
TGTGCCAGCAGTTACAGGTCGACACCAAAAGTTTCCACCGGGGAGCTGTTTTTT
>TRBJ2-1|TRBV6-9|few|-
CASSYRAEQFF
TGTGCCAGCTCATATCGGGCTGAGCAGTTCTTC
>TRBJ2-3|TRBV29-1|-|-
CSEQGSRDTPDPDTQYF
TGCAGCGAACAAGGGTCCCGGGACACCCCTGATCCAGATACGCAGTATTTT
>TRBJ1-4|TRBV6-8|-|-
CASSYRAEFTNEKLFF
TGTGCCAGCAGTTACAGGGCTGAATTTACTAATGAAAAACTGTTTTTT
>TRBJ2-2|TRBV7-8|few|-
CASSQQVSGELFF
TGTGCCAGCAGCCAACAGGTCTCCGGGGAGCTGTTTTTT
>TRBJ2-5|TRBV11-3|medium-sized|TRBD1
CASSPDRGLQETQYF
TGTGCCAGCAGCCCGGACAGGGGACTTCAAGAGACCCAGTACTTC
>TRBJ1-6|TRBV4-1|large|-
CASSQAARDTLSRSSYNSPLHF
TGCGCCAGCAGCCAAGCCGCTAGGGACACCTTGTCCCGGAGCTCCTATAATTCACCCCTCCACTTT
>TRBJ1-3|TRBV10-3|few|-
CAISETTPGNTIYF
TGTGCCATCAGTGAGACGACACCGGGAAACACCATATATTTT
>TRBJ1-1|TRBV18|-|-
CASSRGLRYMNTEAFF
TGTGCCAGCTCACGGGGACTGCGGTACATGAACACTGAAGCTTTCTTT
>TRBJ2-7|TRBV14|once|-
CASSQVDGDEQYF
TGTGCCAGCAGCCAAGTAGACGGGGACGAGCAGTACTTC
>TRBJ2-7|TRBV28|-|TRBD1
CASSPTGNRGSYEQYF
TGTGCCAGCAGTCCCACGGGTAACAGGGGATCCTACGAGCAGTACTTC
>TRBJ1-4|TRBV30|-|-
CAWSLGGTNEKLFF
TGTGCCTGGAGTTTGGGGGGGACTAATGAAAAACTGTTTTTT
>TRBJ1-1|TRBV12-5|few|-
CASGSSRAAKNTEAFF
TGTGCTAGTGGCTCAAGCCGGGCCGCGAAGAACACTGAAGCTTTCTTT
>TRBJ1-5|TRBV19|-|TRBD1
CASKTGSFRQPQHF
TGTGCCAGTAAGACAGGGTCGTTTCGGCAGCCCCAGCATTTT
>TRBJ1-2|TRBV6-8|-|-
CASTKGSPLVYGYTF
TGTGCCAGCACCAAGGGGTCGCCTCTAGTCTATGGCTACACCTTC
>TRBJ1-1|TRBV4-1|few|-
CASSQDRRASTEAFF
TGCGCCAGCAGCCAAGATCGGAGGGCCTCCACTGAAGCTTTCTTT
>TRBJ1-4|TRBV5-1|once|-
CASSSPGVGEKLFF
TGCGCCAGCAGCAGCCCGGGGGTTGGTGAAAAACTGTTTTTT
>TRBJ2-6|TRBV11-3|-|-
CASRTIDSGANVLTF
TGTGCCAGCAGGACCATCGATTCTGGGGCCAACGTCCTGACTTTC
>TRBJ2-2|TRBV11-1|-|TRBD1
CASSLLQGDTGELFF
TGTGCCAGCAGCTTACTGCAGGGGGACACCGGGGAGCTGTTTTTT
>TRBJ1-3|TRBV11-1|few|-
CASSGGTTGNTIYF
TGTGCCAGCAGCGGCGGGACAACTGGAAACACCATATATTTT
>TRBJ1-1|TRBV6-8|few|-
CASSYFERMNTEAFF
TGTGCCAGCAGTTATTTCGAGCGCATGAACACTGAAGCTTTCTTT
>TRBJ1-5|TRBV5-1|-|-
CASSELGSNQPQHF
TGCGCCAGCAGCGAACTGGGTAGCAATCAGCCCCAGCATTTT
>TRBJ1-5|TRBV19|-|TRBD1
CASSIRTGEISNQPQHF
TGTGCCAGTAGTATTAGGACAGGGGAGATTAGCAATCAGCCCCAGCATTTT
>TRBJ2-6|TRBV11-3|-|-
CASSSRGYGANVLTF
TGTGCCAGCAGCTCCAGGGGATACGGGGCCAACGTCCTGACTTTC
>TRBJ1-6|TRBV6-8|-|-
CASRPGRWNSPLHF
TGTGCCAGCAGACCCGGACGGTGGAATTCACCCCTCCACTTT
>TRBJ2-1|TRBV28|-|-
CASIPGDPYNEQFF
TGTGCCAGCATCCCCGGGGACCCATACAATGAGCAGTTCTTC
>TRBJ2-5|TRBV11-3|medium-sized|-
CASSLGSVQETQYF
TGTGCCAGCAGCTTGGGGTCAGTTCAAGAGACCCAGTACTTC
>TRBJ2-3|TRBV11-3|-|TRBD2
CASSQGERGETDTQYF
TGTGCCAGCAGCCAGGGAGAGCGGGGAGAAACAGATACGCAGTATTTT
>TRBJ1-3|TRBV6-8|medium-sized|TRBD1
CASSYAGGRSGNTIYF
TGTGCCAGCAGTTACGCAGGGGGGCGTTCTGGAAACACCATATATTTT
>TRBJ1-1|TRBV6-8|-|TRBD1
CASTPGGDRAEAFF
TGTGCCAGCACCCCCGGGGGGGACAGAGCTGAAGCTTTCTTT
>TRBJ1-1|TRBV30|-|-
CAWSVGVNTEAFF
TGTGCCTGGAGTGTAGGTGTGAACACTGAAGCTTTCTTT
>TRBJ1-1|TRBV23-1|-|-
CASRKQGRGTEAFF
TGCGCCAGCAGGAAACAGGGAAGGGGCACTGAAGCTTTCTTT
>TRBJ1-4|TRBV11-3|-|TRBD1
CASSRGQSATNEKLFF
TGTGCCAGCAGCCGGGGACAGAGTGCAACTAATGAAAAACTGTTTTTT
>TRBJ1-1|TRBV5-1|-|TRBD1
CASSSFPGGTNTEAFF
TGCGCCAGCAGCTCCTTCCCAGGGGGAACGAACACTGAAGCTTTCTTT
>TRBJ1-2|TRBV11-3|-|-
CASSLVGGNRGYTF
TGTGCCAGCAGCTTAGTCGGTGGGAACCGTGGCTACACCTTC
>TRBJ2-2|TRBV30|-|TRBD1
CAWMTGPNTGELFF
TGTGCCTGGATGACAGGGCCTAACACCGGGGAGCTGTTTTTT
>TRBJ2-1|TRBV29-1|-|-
CSAADGSRNEQFF
TGCAGCGCGGCGGACGGCAGCAGGAATGAGCAGTTCTTC
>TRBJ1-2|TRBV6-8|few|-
CASSGPGRSGYTF
TGTGCCAGCAGTGGCCCAGGGAGAAGTGGCTACACCTTC
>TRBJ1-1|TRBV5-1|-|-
CASSPLRAPTEAFF
TGCGCCAGCAGTCCCCTCCGGGCACCCACTGAAGCTTTCTTT
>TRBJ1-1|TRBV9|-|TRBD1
CASSGGQDTIYTEAFF
TGTGCCAGCAGCGGAGGACAGGATACCATATACACTGAAGCTTTCTTT
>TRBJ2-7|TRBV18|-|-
CASAGGRGSYEQYF
TGTGCCAGCGCCGGGGGCAGGGGGTCCTACGAGCAGTACTTC
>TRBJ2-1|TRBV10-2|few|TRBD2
CASRKSGGRSYNEQFF
TGCGCCAGCAGGAAAAGCGGGGGGCGATCCTACAATGAGCAGTTCTTC
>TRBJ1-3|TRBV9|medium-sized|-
CASTTGESYSGNTIYF
TGTGCCAGCACTACAGGAGAGTCATACTCTGGAAACACCATATATTTT
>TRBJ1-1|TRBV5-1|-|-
CASSEAVMGTEAFF
TGCGCCAGCAGCGAGGCGGTAATGGGGACTGAAGCTTTCTTT